This T cell receptor beta chain comes out of a study of OX40 agonist ivuxolimab in advanced cancers. The wider study: Six ivuxolimab dose levels, 0.01 to 10 mg/kg, were given intravenously every 2 weeks. Three patients showed partial responses: one hepatocellular carcinoma and two cutaneous melanoma cases. The dose-escalation cohort was approximately 85% male, with a mean age of 60 years, ranging about 20 to 85. Study-level results: Among the least clonally expanded were partial responders at 0.1-3.0 mg/kg.

Comment on this clone: Its antigen remains unidentified.

V was clipped by 2 bases and J by 2 bases, with 9 bases between them. The CDR3 spans 14 residues. Germline assignment: CDR1 MNHEY and CDR2 SMNVEV (reference sequence). The protocol was immunoSEQ multiplex PCR, while the TCRdb copy is restricted to in-frame clones and leaves out a portion. In the table there are 35,000 to 50,000 clones, approximately 90% of which are singletons. The receptor comes from an adult with an advanced solid tumor such as melanoma, head and neck, liver or kidney cancer. Sequences were derived from CD4+ or CD8+ T cells sorted from blood, sampled in a trial of the OX40 agonist ivuxolimab. V is TRBV27 and J is TRBJ2-5, with D possibly matching TRBD2 (6 bases). The chain's CDR3 is CASSLTGRQETQYF. The CDR3 nucleotides are TGTGCCAGCAGTTTAACGGGGAGGCAAGAGACCCAGTACTTC.